This is a list of T cell receptor beta chains from one sample in a study of cytomegalovirus exposure and HLA in healthy donors. Here immunoSEQ multiplex PCR was the method, and the copy in TCRdb shows in-frame clones only, minus some. The data show about 160,000 clones, 65% to 85% seen once. The sample taken for sequencing was PBMCs. The receptors derive from a male donor in good health and CMV-seropositive. Both conserved end residues are part of each CDR3. The D gene is left open where the match is weak. For some rows the clone size is stated as once, few or many, or as a class when expanded; others skip it.

v_gene	abundance	d_gene	j_gene	CDR3nt	CDR3aa
TRBV9	.	TRBD1	TRBJ1-6	TGTGCCAGCAGCCTTAGAAGGGACAGGGTAAACTCACCCCTCCACTTT	CASSLRRDRVNSPLHF
TRBV4-3	.	TRBD1	TRBJ2-1	TGCGCCAGCAGCCAAGATTTCGTGGCGACAGGGGGCGCGGATGAGCAGTTCTTC	CASSQDFVATGGADEQFF
TRBV6-4	.	.	TRBJ1-6	TGTGCCAGCAGTGGGGCCTCAAATTCACCCCTCCACTTT	CASSGASNSPLHF
TRBV7-8	few	TRBD2	TRBJ2-3	TGTGCCAGCAGCTTAGGAAGGGGACTAGCGCAAGATACGCAGTATTTT	CASSLGRGLAQDTQYF
TRBV4-2	.	TRBD2	TRBJ2-3	TGTGCCAGCAGCCCTCGGGAGGGCACAGATACGCAGTATTTT	CASSPREGTDTQYF
TRBV6-1	.	.	TRBJ1-1	TGTGCCAGCAGTGTTACTCTCCGGACTGAAGCTTTCTTT	CASSVTLRTEAFF
TRBV27	once	.	TRBJ1-1	TGTGCCAGCAGTTTTAATGGACAGACCTGGGCTTTCTTT	CASSFNGQTWAFF
TRBV14	once	TRBD2	TRBJ2-2	TGTGCCAGCAGCCTTAGCGGGAGGGCCGGGGAGCTGTTTTTT	CASSLSGRAGELFF
TRBV7-9	.	.	TRBJ2-7	TGTTCCAGCAGCTTAGACGGCAGACTATACGAGCAGTACTTC	CSSSLDGRLYEQYF
TRBV29-1	.	.	TRBJ1-4	TGCAGCGTCGGGCGGGCCGGTGAAAAACTGTTTTTT	CSVGRAGEKLFF
TRBV2	.	.	TRBJ1-2	TGTGCCAGCCCCACGGGCAGGGTGGACGGCTACACCTTC	CASPTGRVDGYTF
TRBV6-5	.	.	TRBJ2-2	TGTGCCAGCAGTTACTGGGGGGCGAACACCGGGGAGCTGTTTTTT	CASSYWGANTGELFF
TRBV30	.	.	TRBJ2-3	TGTGCCGGTGCTTTAAAAGGGGTCACAGATACGCAGTATTTT	CAGALKGVTDTQYF
TRBV2	.	TRBD1	TRBJ2-1	TGTGCCAGCAGATATGGGACAGGGGGCGCGTATGAGCAGTTCTTC	CASRYGTGGAYEQFF
TRBV7-8	.	.	TRBJ1-5	TGTGCCAGCAGCTTAGTGGGCCTAAATAGCAATCAGCCCCAGCATTTT	CASSLVGLNSNQPQHF
TRBV6-4	few	TRBD1	TRBJ2-2	TGTGCCAGCAGTGACCAGGGGGCGAACACCGGGGAGCTGTTTTTT	CASSDQGANTGELFF
TRBV4-3	.	TRBD1	TRBJ2-7	TGCGCCAGCAGCTTAAGCAGGTGGGACAGACTTTACGAGCAGTACTTC	CASSLSRWDRLYEQYF
TRBV11-2	once	TRBD1	TRBJ1-5	TGTGCCAGCAGCCCGGGACAGGTGAGCAATCAGCCCCAGCATTTT	CASSPGQVSNQPQHF
TRBV4-1	.	.	TRBJ1-2	TGCGCCAGCAGCCAACCCCCGGACTGGGGTTCGTGGGGCTACACCTTC	CASSQPPDWGSWGYTF
TRBV5-1	.	TRBD1	TRBJ2-7	TGCGCCAGCAGCTTGCTTGACAGGGGCGGTGACGAGCAGTACTTC	CASSLLDRGGDEQYF
TRBV7-8	.	.	TRBJ2-3	TGTGCCAGCAGCTTAGGAGGAGATCATACGCAGTATTTT	CASSLGGDHTQYF
TRBV7-9	few	TRBD1	TRBJ1-3	TGTGCCAGCAGCTTAGACGGGACAGATGGAAACACCATATATTTT	CASSLDGTDGNTIYF
TRBV21-1	.	.	TRBJ2-5	TGTGCCAGCAGCAAAGCCCTAAGGACCCAGTACTTC	CASSKALRTQYF
TRBV6-5	.	.	TRBJ2-1	TGTGCCAGCAACAGTGAGGGGGGGCGATACAATGAGCAGTTCTTC	CASNSEGGRYNEQFF
TRBV29-1	.	TRBD1	TRBJ1-2	TGCAGCGTTTCTAGGACAGGAGTACCTAACTATGGCTACACCTTC	CSVSRTGVPNYGYTF
TRBV19	.	TRBD1	TRBJ2-2	TGTGCCACAGGACAGGGGGTGCAGAACACCGGGGAGCTGTTTTTT	CATGQGVQNTGELFF
TRBV15	once	TRBD1	TRBJ2-2	TGTGCCACCAGCAGAGATCAGGGACAGGGGAACACCGGGGAGCTGTTTTTT	CATSRDQGQGNTGELFF
TRBV4-2	.	.	TRBJ1-5	TGTGCCAGCAGCCAAGACCGGTCAGGGGAACAGCCCCAGCATTTT	CASSQDRSGEQPQHF
TRBV9	few	TRBD2	TRBJ2-1	TGTGCCAGCAGCGTGACTAGCGGATCCTACAATGAGCAGTTCTTC	CASSVTSGSYNEQFF
TRBV6-5	.	.	TRBJ1-2	TGTGCCAGCAAGTCCAGCGGGGGCAACTATGGCTACACCTTC	CASKSSGGNYGYTF
TRBV11-1	.	.	TRBJ1-2	TGTGCCAGCAGCTTAGATGGCAGAGGGGGCTACACCTTC	CASSLDGRGGYTF
TRBV5-1	.	.	TRBJ1-2	TGCGCCAGCACCTTCTTGGTTCCAGGGGAGTATGGCTACACCTTC	CASTFLVPGEYGYTF
TRBV28	.	.	TRBJ2-2	TGTGCCGGGCGCCAGACCAACACCGGGGAGCTGTTTTTT	CAGRQTNTGELFF
TRBV30	.	.	TRBJ2-7	TGTGCCTGTGACACCTCCTACGAGCAGTACTTC	CACDTSYEQYF
TRBV7-9	.	.	TRBJ2-7	TGTGCCAGCAGCTTAAGGGGCGGGGTCTACGAGCAGTACTTC	CASSLRGGVYEQYF
TRBV7-6	.	TRBD2	TRBJ2-7	TGTGCCAGCAGCTTCGGGACTACCGTTTTTGGCGAGCAGTACTTC	CASSFGTTVFGEQYF
TRBV7-2	.	TRBD1	TRBJ1-4	TGTGCCAGCAGCTCGGGACAGGCTACGGAAAAACTGTTTTTT	CASSSGQATEKLFF
TRBV27	once	.	TRBJ2-1	TGTGCCAGCGGTAGCGATGAGCAGTTCTTC	CASGSDEQFF
TRBV23-1	.	TRBD1	TRBJ2-3	TGCGCCAGCAGACAGGGGGCAACAGATACGCAGTATTTT	CASRQGATDTQYF
TRBV11-1	.	TRBD2	TRBJ2-7	TGTGCCAGCAGCTTATTGGCGACTAGCTCCGAGCAGTACTTC	CASSLLATSSEQYF
TRBV7-9	.	TRBD1	TRBJ1-2	TGTGCCAGCAGAGATCCTTGGGACAGGAGAGACTTGGGCTATGGCTACACCTTC	CASRDPWDRRDLGYGYTF
TRBV19	.	.	TRBJ2-7	TGTGCCAGTAGTATAGATACCATGTCTAACGCCTACGAGCAGTACTTC	CASSIDTMSNAYEQYF
TRBV7-9	.	TRBD2	TRBJ2-3	TGTGCCAGCAGCTCTCGGTCGGGGACTACTAATCCCACAGATACGCAGTATTTT	CASSSRSGTTNPTDTQYF
TRBV28	.	.	TRBJ1-5	TGTGCCAGCAGTTTATACGGGGAGCCGAGTCAGCCCCAGCATTTT	CASSLYGEPSQPQHF
TRBV10-3	.	.	TRBJ2-4	TGTGCCATCAGTGAGTCGAATAACAGGGCTAACATTCAGTACTTC	CAISESNNRANIQYF
TRBV28	.	TRBD2	TRBJ2-3	TGTGCCAGCAGCCTAGCACGAGCGGGAGGCACAGATACGCAGTATTTT	CASSLARAGGTDTQYF
TRBV5-6	.	.	TRBJ2-7	TGTGCCAGCAGCGCGGGTGCCTCCTACGAGCAGTACTTC	CASSAGASYEQYF
TRBV6-5	few	.	TRBJ1-1	TGTGCCAGCAGTTACGCCCGGGGTCTTCGGGGCACTGAAGCTTTCTTT	CASSYARGLRGTEAFF
TRBV7-6	.	TRBD2	TRBJ2-3	TGTGCCAGCAGCTTGATCCCAGCGGGGTCTGGGGCAGATACGCAGTATTTT	CASSLIPAGSGADTQYF
TRBV28	.	TRBD1	TRBJ1-4	TGTGCCGCATCGACACAGGGGGAGTATGAAAAACTGTTTTTT	CAASTQGEYEKLFF
TRBV18	.	TRBD1	TRBJ1-6	TGTGCCAGCTCACCGCAACAGGGGCGAAATTCACCCCTCCACTTT	CASSPQQGRNSPLHF
TRBV7-9	.	.	TRBJ2-5	TGTGCCAGCAGCTTCACAGGACGCCAAGAGACCCAGTACTTC	CASSFTGRQETQYF
TRBV7-2	.	TRBD2	TRBJ2-1	TGTGCCAGCAGCTTAATAGCGGGCTCCTACAATGAGCAGTTCTTC	CASSLIAGSYNEQFF
TRBV9	.	TRBD2	TRBJ2-7	TGTGCCAGCAGCGTAGGCGGGACTAGGTACGAGCAGTACTTC	CASSVGGTRYEQYF
TRBV5-5	.	TRBD1	TRBJ1-1	TGTGCCAGCAGCGCCAGGGACAGTCGCACTGAAGCTTTCTTT	CASSARDSRTEAFF